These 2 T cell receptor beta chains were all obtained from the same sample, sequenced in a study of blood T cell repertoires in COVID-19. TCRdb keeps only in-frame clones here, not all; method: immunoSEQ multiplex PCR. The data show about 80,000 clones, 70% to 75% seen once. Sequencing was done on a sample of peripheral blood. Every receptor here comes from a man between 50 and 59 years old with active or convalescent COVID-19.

CDR3 protein: CASSRTRNEQFF. The CDR3 DNA sequence: TGTGCCAGCAGCCGAACTAGGAATGAGCAGTTCTTC. The rearrangement uses TRBV7-2 and TRBJ2-1; D possibly corresponds to TRBD2 (5 bases). Trimming shortened V by 5 bases and J by 7 bases, and 9 bases separated the two germline ends. Germline loops: CDR1 SGHTA, CDR2 FQGNSA. The CDR3 totals 12 residues.

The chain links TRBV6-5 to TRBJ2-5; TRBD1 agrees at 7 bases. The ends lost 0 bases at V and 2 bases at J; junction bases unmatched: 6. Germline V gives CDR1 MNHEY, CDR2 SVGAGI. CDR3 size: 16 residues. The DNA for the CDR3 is TGTGCCAGCAGTTACTCCCTTACGGGACAGCAAGAGACCCAGTACTTC. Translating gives CASSYSLTGQQETQYF.